One and the same sample provided the 11 T cell receptor beta chains below, sequenced in a study of vaccination and CD4 T cells after COVID-19. Scientists ran DNA taken from cultured CD4+ T cells through the Oncomine TCR Beta short-read assay for sequencing. TCRdb re-called the PCR reads with MiXCR, one entry per CDR3 protein. In the table there are 2,000 to 3,000 distinct CDR3 sequences, roughly a quarter of which are singletons. Documented treatment: roughly 10-day PBMC culture with coronavirus spike peptide pools or control peptides (ViraFEST assay). Gathering of the CD4+ T cells, from the unexposed donor, took place before the COVID-19 pandemic (2011-2018). No antigen has been identified for these receptors. Sequences were obtained from CD4+ T cells from blood, cultured in vitro. These receptors came from a human donor in good health.

CDR3 residues: CASSIDRGRDTQYF. The CDR3 DNA sequence: TGCGCCAGCAGCATTGACAGGGGTAGAGATACGCAGTATTTT. The V call is TRBV5-1, the J call TRBJ2-3; TRBD1 matches 8 bases. Trimming cost V 4 bases and J 5 bases; bases outside gene matches: 6. The V gene's germline CDR1 is SGHRS and CDR2 YFSETQ. This CDR3 region has 14 residues. The variable domain in full, completed from reference TRBV5-1 and TRBJ2-3, reads KAGVTQTPRYLIKTRGQQVTLSCSPISGHRSVSWYQQTPGQGLQFLFEYFSETQRNKGNFPGRFSGRQFSNSRSEMNVSTLELGDSALYLCASSIDRGRDTQYFGPGTRLTVL.

This clonotype came up a few times. The rearrangement links TRBV18 to TRBJ1-1; 7 nucleotides align to TRBD1. The CDR3 has 16 amino acids. The germline CDR1 and CDR2 sequences are KGHSH and LQKENI. The V segment lost 5 bases and the J segment 0 bases; nucleotides outside the gene matches: 9. The CDR3 region is CASSNTRDSLNTEAFF. CDR3 coding DNA: TGTGCCAGCTCAAATACGCGGGACAGCCTGAACACTGAAGCTTTCTTT.

By share, this clonotype counts as medium-sized (0.01 to 0.1%). CDR3 sequence: CATSAGRSGQAPLHF. CDR3 DNA: TGTGCCACCAGTGCGGGGCGGTCGGGTCAGGCACCCCTCCACTTT. V gene TRBV24-1 combines with J gene TRBJ1-6, with D possibly TRBD1 on 5 matching bases. The V and J ends lost 5 bases and 11 bases respectively, with 18 bases between them. The CDR3 has 15 amino acids. Per germline, CDR1 KGHDR and CDR2 SFDVKD.

This clonotype was recorded a few times. The CDR3 region has the DNA TGCGCCAGCAGCCAAGATTCGGGGGGGTTCTACAATGAGCAGTTCTTC. It codes for CASSQDSGGFYNEQFF. The gene calls are TRBV4-1 and TRBJ2-1; 8 nucleotides match TRBD2. This CDR3 contains 16 residues. Germline trimming cut 0 bases from V and 3 bases from J; bases unmatched to any gene: 4. Germline CDR1 MGHRA, CDR2 YSYEKL.

The chain has TRBV30 and TRBJ1-2; a possible D gene is TRBD1 (6 bases). This CDR3 comprises 12 residues. V lost 5 bases, J lost 0 bases, and 7 bases lay in between. Germline CDR1 and CDR2: GTSNPN and SVGIG (reference sequence). CDR3 nucleotide sequence: TGTGCCTGGGGACAGTCTAACTATGGCTACACCTTC. Protein product: CAWGQSNYGYTF.

The chain couples TRBV28 to TRBJ2-6, with 9 nucleotides matching TRBD1. V was pared by 6 bases and J by 4 bases, with 10 bases of the junction left unmatched. From germline, CDR1 is MDHEN and CDR2 SYDVKM. There are 17 residues in the CDR3. This CDR3 reads CASRGDRVFSGANVLTF. DNA for the CDR3: TGTGCCAGCAGGGGGGACAGGGTTTTCTCCGGGGCCAACGTCCTGACTTTC.

The chain couples TRBV2 to TRBJ1-1; 7 bases are a match to TRBD1. V trimming: 7 bases; J trimming: 12 bases; junction bases outside the gene matches: 14. CDR3 length equals 13 residues. The germline CDR1 and CDR2 sequences are SNHLY and FYNNEI. The CDR3 DNA reads as TGTGCCAGCAAACTGATGGACAGGCTTCCTACTTTCTTT. It encodes CASKLMDRLPTFF.

This clonotype was found a few times. The chain links TRBV20-1 to TRBJ1-2; TRBD1 agrees at 7 bases. Germline assignment: CDR1 DFQATT and CDR2 SNEGSKA (reference sequence). With 0 bases clipped from V and 6 bases from J, the junction kept 7 bases outside the gene matches. This CDR3 is built from 14 residues. CDR3 coding DNA: TGCAGTGCTAGAGAGGACAGGTATGCGGATGGCTACACCTTC. Amino acids: CSAREDRYADGYTF.

This clonotype showed up just a few times. The rearrangement joins TRBV7-9 to TRBJ2-5; possible D gene TRBD2, 5 bases. Germline V CDR1 and CDR2: SEHNR, FQNEAQ (reference sequence). The CDR3 sequence is 14 residues long. V was trimmed by 2 bases and J by 7 bases, leaving 14 bases between them. CDR3 coding DNA: TGTGCCAGCAGCTTAAGGGCTAGCTTAGGGACCCAGTACTTC. Protein product: CASSLRASLGTQYF.

The chain joins TRBV7-8 to TRBJ2-7, with D possibly TRBD1 on 6 matching bases. Trimming cost V 1 base and J 3 bases, with 10 bases left between them. Germline V CDR1 and CDR2: SGHVS, FQNEAQ. The CDR3 has 14 residues. The CDR3: CASSLERGIYEQYF. The CDR3 bases are TGTGCCAGCAGCTTAGAAAGGGGGATCTACGAGCAGTACTTC.

In its sample, this clonotype ranks as medium-sized. The chain recombines TRBV20-1 with TRBJ1-5; D unclear. CDR3 length: 14 amino acids. The V gene lost 2 bases and the J gene lost 0 bases, with 8 bases spanning the gap. CDR1 DFQATT and CDR2 SNEGSKA come from the germline V gene (reference sequence). As DNA, the CDR3 is TGCAGTGCTAGATTGGGGTATAGCAATCAGCCCCAGCATTTT. It codes for CSARLGYSNQPQHF.